This TCR beta chain was captured by sequencing in a study of blood T cells in healthy people across ages. A second PCR of roughly 7 to 11 cycles used a sample-barcoded 5' primer and a J-beta primer mix. One entry per CDR3 protein results from TCRdb running MiXCR on the 5' RACE reads. The sample yields about 800,000 distinct CDR3 sequences, 20% to 25% seen once. J lost 2 bases, V lost 4 bases, and 14 bases had no gene match. Germline loops: CDR1 LGHDT, CDR2 YNNKEL (reference sequence). This CDR3 contains 19 residues. This clonotype was counted a single time. The sample also formed part of further work on T cells of mothers and their children.

The specimen was blood. The J gene is TRBJ2-7, the V gene TRBV3-1; 13 positions match TRBD2. The clonotype originates from a boy aged 5-17 years in good health. CDR3 DNA: TGTGCCAGCAGCCCCGCCGGACTAGCGGGGGCGAAAACCCCCTACGAGCAGTACTTC. Translation: CASSPAGLAGAKTPYEQYF.